Listed below are T cell receptor beta chains from one sample, sequenced in a study of T cell responses to AZD1222 COVID-19 vaccine. Clones were sequenced by immunoSEQ multiplex PCR, and TCRdb holds only the in-frame ones, with some missing. The sample holds about 120,000 clones, roughly 88% seen once. The specimen was peripheral blood, collected on day 0 of AZD1222 vaccination. These receptors all stem from an adult in good health. The CDR3 runs from the conserved cysteine through the conserved F or W.

TRBV7-9	TRBJ2-2	CASSLPGLNIGELFF
TRBV20-1	TRBJ1-4	CSASSLRGNEKLFF
TRBV13	TRBJ2-1	CASSFVGRGGGSYNEQFF
TRBV3-1/TRBV3-2	TRBJ2-3	CASSPYFGGGTDTQYF
TRBV7-9	TRBJ2-1	CASRQISAASSYNEQFF
TRBV7-2	TRBJ2-2	CASSLIWSGGGTTGELFF
TRBV4-1	TRBJ1-4	CATLRQGDVEKLFF
TRBV5-4	TRBJ2-7	CASSSYSSYEQYF
TRBV24-1	TRBJ2-5	CATSSPGGGKETQYF
TRBV6-1	TRBJ1-2	CASSELGQGLSGYTF
TRBV2	TRBJ2-1	CASRLQGPSYNEQFF
TRBV18	TRBJ2-7	CASSPLGGGSGEQYF
TRBV14	TRBJ2-3	CASQPLAGAPTDTQYF
TRBV27	TRBJ1-6	CASSWGDRGVNSPLHF
TRBV5-1	TRBJ2-2	CASSSLQGNTGELFF
TRBV11-2	TRBJ2-7	CASSQRGQSSYEQYF
TRBV28	TRBJ2-2	CASTQGAPTGELFF
TRBV28	TRBJ2-7	CASSPWGITSSSYEQYF